These T cell receptor beta chains were read from a single sample in a study of radiation and T cells in renal cell carcinoma. Repertoires were generated with immunoSEQ multiplex PCR, while TCRdb's copy carries only in-frame clones and drops some. This table holds 150,000 or so clones, about 87% found once. The specimen was blood, collected from a patient whose treatment included radiotherapy and nephrectomy. These receptors were obtained from an older woman with renal cell carcinoma. Each CDR3 is given with its conserved first and last residue. D genes are given only for firm matches. For some rows the clone size is stated as once, few or many, or as a class when expanded; others skip it.

TRBJ2-7,few,TRBV6-1,.,TGTGCCAGCAGCCAGGAAGGCTACGAGCAGTACTTC,CASSQEGYEQYF
TRBJ1-3,.,TRBV27,TRBD1,TGTGCCAGCAGCATGGGACAGTCCGGAAACACCATATATTTT,CASSMGQSGNTIYF
TRBJ2-5,.,TRBV7-7,.,TGTGCTAGCAGCTTAGTCGCGGGGAGCGACCAAGAGACCCAGTACTTC,CASSLVAGSDQETQYF
TRBJ1-2,.,TRBV7-9,TRBD1,TGTGCCAGCAGCATAATGACAGGGGACAACTATGGCTACACCTTC,CASSIMTGDNYGYTF
TRBJ2-6,.,TRBV28,.,TGTGCCAGCAGTTCTCTAACCCCCGGGGCCAACGTCCTGACTTTC,CASSSLTPGANVLTF
TRBJ1-5,few,TRBV2,.,TGTGCCAGCACTCAGAGGCTGGGAAGCAATCAGCCCCAGCATTTT,CASTQRLGSNQPQHF
TRBJ2-2,.,TRBV29-1,TRBD1,TGCAGCGTATCCGGGACAGCGAACACCGGGGAGCTGTTTTTT,CSVSGTANTGELFF
TRBJ1-1,.,TRBV2,.,TGTGCCAGCAGCGCACAACTCAACTTGAACACTGAAGCTTTCTTT,CASSAQLNLNTEAFF
TRBJ2-7,.,TRBV2,.,TGTGCCAGCAGTGTTGGAATCCCCGAGGAGCAGTACTTC,CASSVGIPEEQYF
TRBJ1-2,.,TRBV10-3,.,TGTGCCATCAGTGACGGGGAGAAATATGGCTACACCTTC,CAISDGEKYGYTF
TRBJ2-5,.,TRBV19,.,TGTGCCAGTAGTATAGTCCCGAGGACCCAAGAGACCCAGTACTTC,CASSIVPRTQETQYF
TRBJ1-1,.,TRBV18,.,TGTGCCAGCTCACCACCCACGGGGAACACTGAAGCTTTCTTT,CASSPPTGNTEAFF
TRBJ2-7,.,TRBV30,.,TGTGCCTGGATCGAACAGGCCGGCTACGAGCAGTACTTC,CAWIEQAGYEQYF
TRBJ1-6,many,TRBV2,.,TGTGCCAGCAGCTCCTCCATGGAAGCACCCCTCCACTTT,CASSSSMEAPLHF
TRBJ2-3,.,TRBV11-2,TRBD2,TGTGCCAGCATGATTTCCGGGGGGACAGATACGCAGTATTTT,CASMISGGTDTQYF
TRBJ1-6,.,TRBV28,TRBD1,TGTGCCAGCAGGTGGGACAGAAATTCACCCCTCCACTTT,CASRWDRNSPLHF
TRBJ2-2,.,TRBV19,TRBD1,TGTGCCAGTAGTCCCAGACAGGGGAACACCGGGGAGCTGTTTTTT,CASSPRQGNTGELFF
TRBJ2-5,.,TRBV18,.,TGTGCCAGCTCACGGCGCTCAGATGAGGGGACCCAGTACTTC,CASSRRSDEGTQYF
TRBJ1-4,once,TRBV25-1,.,TGTGCCAGCAGTGGGGGGACCGCACGGGAAAAACTGTTTTTT,CASSGGTAREKLFF
TRBJ1-6,.,TRBV7-9,.,TGTGCCAGCAGCCGTCCCGGGACGTCCTATAATTCACCCCTCCACTTT,CASSRPGTSYNSPLHF
TRBJ2-1,.,TRBV5-1,TRBD2,TGCGCCAGCAGCTCTAGCGGGGGGGCCTGGAATGAGCAGTTCTTC,CASSSSGGAWNEQFF
TRBJ1-5,.,TRBV19,.,TGTGCCAGTATGGACGGGCGCAATCAGCCCCAGCATTTT,CASMDGRNQPQHF
TRBJ2-5,.,TRBV7-2,TRBD2,TGTGCCAGCAGCTTAGCTAGCGGGGGGGCCAGGGAGACCCAGTACTTC,CASSLASGGARETQYF
TRBJ2-2,few,TRBV7-2,.,TGTGCCAGCAGCTTAGAGTACACCGGGGAGCTGTTTTTT,CASSLEYTGELFF
TRBJ1-1,.,TRBV7-9,TRBD1,TGTGCCAGCAGCTTAACAGGAACAGGGGGCACTGAAGCTTTCTTT,CASSLTGTGGTEAFF
TRBJ2-6,.,TRBV7-2,.,TGTGCCAGCAGCCCTATCCTCGGCAGGTCGATCGTCCTGACTTTC,CASSPILGRSIVLTF
TRBJ2-7,few,TRBV7-9,.,TGTGCCAGCACCCTTGGGAGCTCCTACGAGCAGTACTTC,CASTLGSSYEQYF
TRBJ1-1,once,TRBV28,TRBD1,TGTGCCGGAGGACAGGGTCCAACTGAAGCTTTCTTT,CAGGQGPTEAFF
TRBJ2-7,.,TRBV7-2,.,TGTGCCAGCAGCGTCTCATTCAGGGTAGAATACGAGCAGTACTTC,CASSVSFRVEYEQYF
TRBJ1-2,.,TRBV14,.,TGTGCCAGCAGCCGCGCACCCAGTGGCGGCTACACCTTC,CASSRAPSGGYTF
TRBJ1-5,.,TRBV19,.,TGTGCCAGTAGGAAGCAGCCGGAGGGGCAGCCCCAGCATTTT,CASRKQPEGQPQHF
TRBJ1-1,.,TRBV28,TRBD1,TGTGCCAGCAGTCCCACAGGGGGGACGGGCACTGAAGCTTTCTTT,CASSPTGGTGTEAFF
TRBJ2-3,.,TRBV7-2,.,TGTGCCAGCAGCTTAACCGTTTGGCGGCGGGATTACACAGATACGCAGTATTTT,CASSLTVWRRDYTDTQYF
TRBJ2-1,.,TRBV7-8,TRBD2,TGTGCCAGCAGCTTAGTAAGTGCGACTAGCGGGGGTAACAATGAGCAGTTCTTC,CASSLVSATSGGNNEQFF
TRBJ1-1,.,TRBV19,.,TGTGCCAGTAGTGAACGACAGGTCTTGAACACTGAAGCTTTCTTT,CASSERQVLNTEAFF
TRBJ1-4,once,TRBV6-1,.,TGTGCCAGCAGGGATCTCACTGAAAAACTGTTTTTT,CASRDLTEKLFF
TRBJ2-2,.,TRBV6-6,.,TGTGCCAGCAGTTGGGTCTTCGGGGAGCTGTTTTTT,CASSWVFGELFF
TRBJ2-5,.,TRBV5-5,.,TGTGCCAGCAGCTTGTTACAGCAAGAGACCCAGTACTTC,CASSLLQQETQYF
TRBJ1-2,.,TRBV5-1,TRBD1,TGCGCCAGCAGCTTGGGGCTGACTAAGACAGGGATCTATGGCTACACCTTC,CASSLGLTKTGIYGYTF
TRBJ2-1,.,TRBV9,TRBD2,TGTGCCAGCAGTGGAGGGCGGGGGAGCTCCTACAATGAGCAGTTCTTC,CASSGGRGSSYNEQFF